These 23 T cell receptor beta chains were all obtained from the same sample, sequenced in a study of T cell responses to AZD1222 COVID-19 vaccine. Clones were sequenced by immunoSEQ multiplex PCR, and TCRdb holds only the in-frame ones, with some missing. The sample consists of roughly 100,000 clones, roughly 88% of them appearing once. This material consisted of peripheral blood, taken on day 0 of AZD1222 vaccination. The receptors were sampled from an adult in good health.

This clone has just one count. The chain employs TRBV7-9 and TRBJ1-5, with TRBD1 matching over 7 bases. Germline CDR1 SEHNR, CDR2 FQNEAQ (reference sequence). This CDR3 spans 15 amino acids. With 2 bases clipped from V and 2 bases from J, the junction kept 3 bases outside the gene matches. In nucleotides, the CDR3 is TGTGCCAGCAGCTTATCAACAGGGGGCAATCAGCCCCAGCATTTT. This encodes CASSLSTGGNQPQHF. Based on the CDR3 plus reference TRBV7-9 and TRBJ1-5, the full variable domain is DTGVSQNPRHKITKRGQNVTFRCDPISEHNRLYWYRQTLGQGPEFLTYFQNEAQLEKSRLLSDRFSAERPKGSFSTLEIQRTEQGDSAMYLCASSLSTGGNQPQHFGDGTRLSIL.

The chain's CDR3 is CASRKGQTAGTNEKLFF. The CDR3 region has the DNA TGTGCCAGCAGGAAGGGGCAGACGGCTGGAACTAATGAAAAACTGTTTTTT. The chain carries TRBV2 and TRBJ1-4, with D possibly matching TRBD1 (5 bases). The V gene lost 6 bases and the J gene lost 1 base, with 18 bases spanning the gap. This CDR3 is 17 amino acids long. Germline V gene data show CDR1 as SNHLY and CDR2 as FYNNEI.

J is TRBJ2-7 and V is TRBV7-9, with TRBD1 matching 9 bases. Germline-derived CDR1 and CDR2 are SEHNR and FQNEAQ (reference sequence). The V gene end was trimmed by 1 base and the J gene end by 5 bases; junction bases not matched to a gene: 6. The CDR3 covers 15 residues. The CDR3 is CASSLGQGQGNEQYF. As DNA, the CDR3 is TGTGCCAGCAGCTTAGGCCAGGGACAGGGTAACGAGCAGTACTTC. Combining the CDR3 with reference TRBV7-9 and TRBJ2-7 gives the whole variable domain DTGVSQNPRHKITKRGQNVTFRCDPISEHNRLYWYRQTLGQGPEFLTYFQNEAQLEKSRLLSDRFSAERPKGSFSTLEIQRTEQGDSAMYLCASSLGQGQGNEQYFGPGTRLTVT.

The V call is TRBV19, the J call TRBJ1-1; TRBD1 aligns across 9 bases. Germline V gene lookup returns CDR1 LNHDA and CDR2 SQIVND (reference sequence). The CDR3 extends over 16 amino acids. The trim removed 4 bases at V and 1 base at J, leaving 7 bases unmatched. In nucleotides, the CDR3 is TGTGCCAGTAGTACAGGACAGGGGAGGACGAACACTGAAGCTTTCTTT. Its protein is CASSTGQGRTNTEAFF.

V usage is TRBV5-1 and J usage is TRBJ2-3, with 11 bases matching TRBD2. The germline V gene encodes CDR1 SGHRS and CDR2 YFSETQ. V trimming: 4 bases; J trimming: 2 bases; junction bases outside the gene matches: 9. This CDR3 has 17 residues. CDR3 bases: TGCGCCAGCAGCACACCCACGGGACTAGCGGACACAGATACGCAGTATTTT. Its protein product is CASSTPTGLADTDTQYF.

This clone was seen a few times. The V call is TRBV6-5, the J call TRBJ2-7; 7 bases map to TRBD1. From germline, CDR1 is MNHEY and CDR2 SVGAGI. This CDR3 has 15 amino acids. The junction had 4 bases not matched to a gene; V was cut back by 0 bases and J by 2 bases. The CDR3 loop is CASSYSETGPYEQYF. The DNA for the CDR3 is TGTGCCAGCAGTTACTCAGAGACAGGGCCCTACGAGCAGTACTTC.

The rearrangement links TRBV7-3 to TRBJ1-1, with D unresolved. The V and J ends lost 1 base and 8 bases respectively, with 11 bases between them. The CDR3 totals 13 residues. CDR1 and CDR2 (germline): SGHTA, FQGTGA. The CDR3 sequence is CASSLRVVGEAFF. In DNA, the CDR3 is TGTGCCAGCAGCTTAAGGGTGGTCGGCGAAGCTTTCTTT. Together with reference TRBV7-3 and TRBJ1-1, the CDR3 gives the full variable domain: GAGVSQTPSNKVTEKGKYVELRCDPISGHTALYWYRQSLGQGPEFLIYFQGTGAADDSGLPNDRFFAVRPEGSVSTLKIQRTERGDSAVYLCASSLRVVGEAFFGQGTRLTVV.

The V gene is TRBV6-1, the J gene TRBJ2-2, with TRBD2 identical over 7 bases. V was pared by 3 bases and J by 3 bases, with 1 base of the junction left unmatched. Per the germline V gene, CDR1 is MNHNS and CDR2 is SASEGT. The CDR3 totals 14 residues. In DNA, the CDR3 is TGTGCCAGCAGTGAGGGGGGGGACACCGGGGAGCTGTTTTTT. Protein product: CASSEGGDTGELFF.

The genes are TRBV19 and TRBJ1-2, with D hard to call. Germline values: CDR1 LNHDA, CDR2 SQIVND (reference sequence). Trimming left V 3 bases short and J 3 bases short, with 14 bases between. The CDR3 extends over 15 amino acids. CDR3 in amino acids: CASSMRQNLDYGYTF. CDR3 nucleotide sequence: TGTGCCAGTAGTATGCGGCAGAACCTGGACTATGGCTACACCTTC.

The table lists this clone with a few counts. V usage is TRBV4-3 and J usage is TRBJ2-1; D unclear. There are 15 residues in the CDR3. Trimming left V 0 bases short and J 10 bases short, with 16 bases between. Per germline, CDR1 LGHNA and CDR2 YSLEER. The CDR3 bases are TGCGCCAGCAGCCAAGAAGTGCTAATGTCCGCCGAGCAGTTCTTC. Encoded protein: CASSQEVLMSAEQFF.

This chain uses TRBV28 with TRBJ2-3, with TRBD2 matching 10 bases. CDR1 and CDR2 from the germline V gene are MDHEN and SYDVKM. J lost 1 base, V lost 6 bases, and 4 bases had no gene match. The CDR3 has 15 residues. The CDR3 DNA sequence: TGTGCCAGCAGCCTCGGGACTAGCGGCACAGATACGCAGTATTTT. Protein sequence: CASSLGTSGTDTQYF.

The chain uses TRBV18 and TRBJ1-2, with 7 bases matching TRBD1. This CDR3 spans 14 amino acids. The J segment lost 2 bases and the V segment lost 6 bases, leaving 6 bases of the junction unmatched. Germline V gene sequence: CDR1 KGHSH, CDR2 LQKENI. This CDR3 is CASSRTGGNYGYTF. CDR3 DNA sequence: TGTGCCAGCTCTCGGACAGGAGGCAACTATGGCTACACCTTC.

The V and J genes are TRBV9 and TRBJ1-2; 8 positions match TRBD1. The V segment lost 3 bases and the J segment 4 bases; nucleotides outside the gene matches: 8. Germline CDR1 SGDLS, CDR2 YYNGEE. The CDR3 is made up of 15 amino acids. DNA for the CDR3: TGTGCCAGCAGCGACCCCCGAACAGGGGGCTATGGCTACACCTTC. Its protein product is CASSDPRTGGYGYTF.

The genes are TRBV18 and TRBJ1-1; D remains ambiguous. Trimming removed 0 bases at V and 3 bases at J, with 5 bases between. Germline lookup yields CDR1 KGHSH and CDR2 LQKENI. The CDR3 totals 13 residues. Written as DNA, the CDR3 is TGTGCCAGCTCACCACCTGCTTACACTGAAGCTTTCTTT. Translation: CASSPPAYTEAFF.

The chain links TRBV19 to TRBJ1-3, with D maybe TRBD1 (5 bases). Trimming removed 7 bases at V and 4 bases at J, with 20 bases between. The length of the CDR3 is 16 residues. Germline loops: CDR1 LNHDA, CDR2 SQIVND (reference sequence). The CDR3 coding sequence is TGTGCCAGTACCTCCCTATCCGGGGCGCGGGGAAACACCATATATTTT. Its translation is CASTSLSGARGNTIYF.

The chain joins TRBV18 to TRBJ2-5; TRBD2 matches at 8 bases. Germline-derived CDR1 and CDR2 are KGHSH and LQKENI. Trimming at V came to 2 bases and at J to 0 bases, leaving 5 bases not matched to a gene. The CDR3 is 16 amino acids. The CDR3 spells CASSPAGGSYQETQYF. The CDR3 nucleotides are TGTGCCAGCTCACCAGCGGGGGGCTCGTACCAAGAGACCCAGTACTTC.

This clone has a handful of counts. The chain combines TRBV7-3 with TRBJ1-3; D gene unclear. The germline gives CDR1 SGHTA, CDR2 FQGTGA. The CDR3 has 16 residues. V gave up 2 bases and J gave up 0 bases, with 11 bases separating them. CDR3: CASSLFGSYSGNTIYF. CDR3 in DNA: TGTGCCAGCAGCTTATTTGGCAGTTACTCTGGAAACACCATATATTTT.

The chain employs TRBV7-9 and TRBJ1-1; weak D call: TRBD1 (5 bases). This CDR3 region has 13 residues. Trimming shortened V by 8 bases and J by 11 bases, and 21 bases separated the two germline ends. CDR1 and CDR2 from the germline V gene are SEHNR and FQNEAQ (reference sequence). The CDR3 loop is CASVGEGLRGAFF. In DNA form, the CDR3 reads TGTGCCAGCGTAGGGGAGGGGCTGCGGGGGGCTTTCTTT.

The J gene is TRBJ2-7, the V gene TRBV6-1; the D is unclear. The length of the CDR3 is 13 residues. Germline assignment: CDR1 MNHNS and CDR2 SASEGT. Trimming cost V 3 bases and J 3 bases, with 9 bases left between them. The CDR3 spells CASSDRINYEQYF. In nucleotides, the CDR3 is TGTGCCAGCAGTGATCGCATAAACTACGAGCAGTACTTC.

Only a few counts were recorded for this clone. The chain has TRBV6-1 and TRBJ1-6; D uncertain. The CDR3 extends over 14 amino acids. The V gene's germline CDR1 is MNHNS and CDR2 SASEGT. Trimming stripped 0 bases from V and 10 bases from J, with 10 bases between. CDR3 sequence reads: CASSEAWERSPLHF. CDR3 coding DNA: TGTGCCAGCAGTGAAGCGTGGGAGAGATCACCCCTCCACTTT.

J is TRBJ1-1 and V is TRBV5-4, with TRBD1 as a possible D gene (6 bases). This CDR3 has 14 amino acids. V was cut by 4 bases and J by 3 bases, with 13 bases left in between. In germline, CDR1 is SGHNT, CDR2 YYREEE (reference sequence). Here the CDR3 DNA reads TGTGCCAGCAGCCCTGGACAGAGATACACTGAAGCTTTCTTT. It is translated as CASSPGQRYTEAFF.

The chain has TRBV11-1 and TRBJ2-5; D is perhaps TRBD2 (6 bases). Germline CDR1 and CDR2: SGHAT and FQDESV (reference sequence). The CDR3 is 16 residues long. Trimming took 4 bases from V and 0 from J, leaving 15 bases between them. In DNA, the CDR3 is TGTGCCAGCAGCTACCGGAGGGCCCGTGACCAAGAGACCCAGTACTTC. This sequence encodes CASSYRRARDQETQYF.

The chain carries TRBV30 and TRBJ2-2; 9 positions agree with TRBD2. V dropped 3 bases and J dropped 1; count of bases not matched to a gene: 3. Germline V gene sequence: CDR1 GTSNPN, CDR2 SVGIG (reference sequence). The CDR3 is 15 amino acids. The CDR3 DNA follows: TGTGCCTGGAGAAAAGCGGGGGGGAACACCGGGGAGCTGTTTTTT. It is translated as CAWRKAGGNTGELFF.